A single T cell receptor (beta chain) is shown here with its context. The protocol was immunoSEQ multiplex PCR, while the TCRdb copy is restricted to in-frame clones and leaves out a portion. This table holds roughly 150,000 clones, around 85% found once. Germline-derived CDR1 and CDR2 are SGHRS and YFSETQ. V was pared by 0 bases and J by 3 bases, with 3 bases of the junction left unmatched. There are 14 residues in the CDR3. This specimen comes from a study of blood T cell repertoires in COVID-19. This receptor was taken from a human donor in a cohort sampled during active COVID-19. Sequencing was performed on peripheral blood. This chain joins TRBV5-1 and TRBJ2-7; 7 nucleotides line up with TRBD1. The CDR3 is CASSLGQGYYEQYF. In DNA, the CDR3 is TGCGCCAGCAGCTTGGGACAGGGATACTACGAGCAGTACTTC.